Listed below are T cell receptor beta chains from one sample, sequenced in a study of CD8 T cells in ankylosing spondylitis. TCRdb re-analysed the 5' RACE reads in MiXCR, keeping a single row per CDR3 protein. Found here are almost 45,000 distinct CDR3 sequences, around 10% of them singletons; the top ten hold around 1.5%. Sequences were obtained from blood, either unsorted or a sorted T cell fraction (not recorded which). These receptors came from a male donor with ankylosing spondylitis or in good health (not recorded which). Both conserved end residues are trimmed from each CDR3. Fields, in order: V gene, clone size, CDR3 protein. Clone size is given for some rows only: seen once, a few or many times, or a class if the clone is expanded.

V gene: TRBV24-1
clone size: once
CDR3 protein: ATSDPTGVNQPRH

V gene: TRBV11-1
clone size: NA
CDR3 protein: ASTRSSGARTEAF

V gene: TRBV6-5
clone size: many
CDR3 protein: ASSYYAGRPYEQY

V gene: TRBV7-9
clone size: few
CDR3 protein: ASSSSGGGETQY

V gene: TRBV29-1
clone size: many
CDR3 protein: SVEDQGQTYEQY

V gene: TRBV7-8
clone size: NA
CDR3 protein: ASSYRDITDTQY

V gene: TRBV5-1
clone size: many
CDR3 protein: ASSLEGFDEQY

V gene: TRBV7-2
clone size: NA
CDR3 protein: ASSLWDTEAF

V gene: TRBV7-8
clone size: many
CDR3 protein: ASSPGSVYGYT

V gene: TRBV7-8
clone size: NA
CDR3 protein: ASSSQTRGTEAF

V gene: TRBV30
clone size: many
CDR3 protein: AGRGEFNSPLH

V gene: TRBV10-3
clone size: many
CDR3 protein: AISDLGKGSYEQY

V gene: TRBV10-3
clone size: many
CDR3 protein: AINNVTAKQETQY

V gene: TRBV6-5
clone size: many
CDR3 protein: ASRGGAYIQY

V gene: TRBV6-5
clone size: many
CDR3 protein: ASSYGSTSGEVWAETQY

V gene: TRBV6-4
clone size: few
CDR3 protein: ASTGRGGAPYNEQF

V gene: TRBV28
clone size: NA
CDR3 protein: ASSPGPLGQPQH

V gene: TRBV12-3/TRBV12-4
clone size: many
CDR3 protein: ASRAPDRSYNEQF

V gene: TRBV20-1
clone size: many
CDR3 protein: SARGDRGGSYEQY

V gene: TRBV10-3
clone size: many
CDR3 protein: AISSGTGGSGNTIY

V gene: TRBV6-6
clone size: few
CDR3 protein: ASSYQWDQPQH

V gene: TRBV27
clone size: many
CDR3 protein: ASRPLTGTGEKLF

V gene: TRBV5-1
clone size: many
CDR3 protein: ASSLYGTGQGYT

V gene: TRBV4-2
clone size: many
CDR3 protein: ASSHPVPVRGAPNYGYT

V gene: TRBV29-1
clone size: many
CDR3 protein: SVEDRSGTPYEQY

V gene: TRBV5-1
clone size: many
CDR3 protein: ASSTGLSYEQY

V gene: TRBV5-1
clone size: medium-sized
CDR3 protein: ASSLQETQY

V gene: TRBV6-1
clone size: many
CDR3 protein: ASSEMRETQY

V gene: TRBV5-1
clone size: few
CDR3 protein: ASSYGQGYGYT

V gene: TRBV14
clone size: many
CDR3 protein: ASSPQGTGELF

V gene: TRBV11-2
clone size: NA
CDR3 protein: ASNPSGSKNIQY

V gene: TRBV12-3/TRBV12-4
clone size: many
CDR3 protein: ASSFRAEAF

V gene: TRBV13
clone size: few
CDR3 protein: ASSRPGPGQNNEQF

V gene: TRBV19
clone size: NA
CDR3 protein: ASSISRGPTEAF

V gene: TRBV5-5
clone size: many
CDR3 protein: ASSLKGLDTQY

V gene: TRBV5-1
clone size: many
CDR3 protein: ASSSESSGANVLT

V gene: TRBV7-2
clone size: NA
CDR3 protein: ASSLAGALQAPQH

V gene: TRBV5-1
clone size: few
CDR3 protein: ASRHAFGETQY

V gene: TRBV18
clone size: many
CDR3 protein: ASSRGPSYEQY

V gene: TRBV12-3/TRBV12-4
clone size: many
CDR3 protein: ASMVRAGGNQPQH

V gene: TRBV19
clone size: NA
CDR3 protein: ASLSEANEKLF

V gene: TRBV5-5
clone size: few
CDR3 protein: ASSPWTDNQPQH

V gene: TRBV5-1
clone size: many
CDR3 protein: ASSLSPGQGYGYT

V gene: TRBV5-1
clone size: many
CDR3 protein: ASSLGGTGLEKLF

V gene: TRBV5-1
clone size: few
CDR3 protein: ASSPDSVETDTQY

V gene: TRBV9
clone size: many
CDR3 protein: ASSVSPNTEAF

V gene: TRBV15
clone size: many
CDR3 protein: ATSTSDRGTDTQY

V gene: TRBV7-8
clone size: few
CDR3 protein: ASSRTSGGTDTQY

V gene: TRBV20-1
clone size: NA
CDR3 protein: SAPTSGGTNEQF

V gene: TRBV25-1
clone size: many
CDR3 protein: ASSPRQGVRYEQY

V gene: TRBV24-1
clone size: many
CDR3 protein: ATSDTLDRERGYT

V gene: TRBV6-4
clone size: medium-sized
CDR3 protein: ASSDSGTPVRGYT

V gene: TRBV20-1
clone size: many
CDR3 protein: SARDAAYSNQPQH

V gene: TRBV12-3/TRBV12-4
clone size: many
CDR3 protein: ASTFTVDEQF

V gene: TRBV5-1
clone size: many
CDR3 protein: ASTAGPYQETQY

V gene: TRBV30
clone size: NA
CDR3 protein: AWSVQTNTEAF

V gene: TRBV5-6
clone size: many
CDR3 protein: ASSLVGLESGEQY

V gene: TRBV9
clone size: many
CDR3 protein: ASSVVTTGELF

V gene: TRBV7-8
clone size: many
CDR3 protein: ASSLGTTQETQY